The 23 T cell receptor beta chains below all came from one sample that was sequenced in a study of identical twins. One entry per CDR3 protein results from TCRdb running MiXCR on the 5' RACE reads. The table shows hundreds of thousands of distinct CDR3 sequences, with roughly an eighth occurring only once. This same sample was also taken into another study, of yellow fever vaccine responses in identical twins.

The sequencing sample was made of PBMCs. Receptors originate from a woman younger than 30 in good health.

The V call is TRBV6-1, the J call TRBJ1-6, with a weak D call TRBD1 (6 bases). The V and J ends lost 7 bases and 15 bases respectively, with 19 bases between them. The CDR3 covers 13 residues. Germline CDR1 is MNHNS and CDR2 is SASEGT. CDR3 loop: CASNTGSVGLLHF. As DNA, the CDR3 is TGTGCCAGCAATACAGGGTCCGTCGGGCTCCTCCACTTT.

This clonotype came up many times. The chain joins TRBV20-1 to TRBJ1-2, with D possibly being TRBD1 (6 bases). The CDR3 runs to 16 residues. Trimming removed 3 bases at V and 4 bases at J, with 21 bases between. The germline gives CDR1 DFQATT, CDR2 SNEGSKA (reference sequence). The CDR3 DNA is TGCAGTGCTAGTCGCTCCTTAGGGGGTCCCTTCTATGGCTACACCTTC. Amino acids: CSASRSLGGPFYGYTF.

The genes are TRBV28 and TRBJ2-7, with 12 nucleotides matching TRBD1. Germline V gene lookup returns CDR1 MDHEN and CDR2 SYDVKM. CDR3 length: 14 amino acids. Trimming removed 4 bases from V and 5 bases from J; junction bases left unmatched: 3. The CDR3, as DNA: TGTGCCAGCAGTTGGCGGGACAGGGGGCACGAGCAGTACTTC. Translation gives CASSWRDRGHEQYF. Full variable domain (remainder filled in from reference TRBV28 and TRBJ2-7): DVKVTQSSRYLVKRTGEKVFLECVQDMDHENMFWYRQDPGLGLRLIYFSYDVKMKEKGDIPEGYSVSREKKERFSLILESASTNQTSMYLCASSWRDRGHEQYFGPGTRLTVT.

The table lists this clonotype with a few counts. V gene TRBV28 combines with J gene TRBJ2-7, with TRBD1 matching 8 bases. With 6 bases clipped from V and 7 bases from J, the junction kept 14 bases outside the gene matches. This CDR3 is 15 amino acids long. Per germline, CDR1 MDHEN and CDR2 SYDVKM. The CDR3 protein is CASRPPGQGVGEQYF. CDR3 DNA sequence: TGTGCCAGCAGACCCCCCGGACAGGGAGTAGGAGAGCAGTACTTC.

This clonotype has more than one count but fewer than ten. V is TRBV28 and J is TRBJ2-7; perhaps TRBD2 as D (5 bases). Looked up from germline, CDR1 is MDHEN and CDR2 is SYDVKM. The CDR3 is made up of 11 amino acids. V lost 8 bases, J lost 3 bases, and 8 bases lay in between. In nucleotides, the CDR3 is TGTGCCAGCGGGAGAGGCTACGAGCAGTACTTC. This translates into CASGRGYEQYF.

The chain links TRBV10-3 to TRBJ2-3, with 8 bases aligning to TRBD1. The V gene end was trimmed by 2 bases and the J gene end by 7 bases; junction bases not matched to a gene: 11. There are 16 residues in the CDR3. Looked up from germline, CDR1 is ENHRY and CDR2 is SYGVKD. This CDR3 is CAISEPSGGAGYTQYF. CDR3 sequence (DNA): TGTGCCATCAGTGAGCCGTCAGGGGGCGCTGGATATACGCAGTATTTT.

The CDR3 here is CASSQEARTEEQFF. The DNA of the CDR3 is TGCGCCAGCAGCCAAGAAGCCCGGACAGAAGAGCAGTTCTTC. The V and J genes are TRBV4-1 and TRBJ2-1; D is perhaps TRBD1 (6 bases). CDR3 length: 14 amino acids. The germline V and J ends were trimmed by 0 bases and 10 bases, with 13 bases remaining between them. Germline V gene sequence: CDR1 MGHRA, CDR2 YSYEKL.

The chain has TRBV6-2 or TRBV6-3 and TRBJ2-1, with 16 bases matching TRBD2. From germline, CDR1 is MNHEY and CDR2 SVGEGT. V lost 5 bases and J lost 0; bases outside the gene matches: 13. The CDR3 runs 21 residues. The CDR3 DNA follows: TGTGCCAGCAGTCGTCCCCAGGGACTAGCGGGAGGGCCGGGCTCCTACAATGAGCAGTTCTTC. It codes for CASSRPQGLAGGPGSYNEQFF.

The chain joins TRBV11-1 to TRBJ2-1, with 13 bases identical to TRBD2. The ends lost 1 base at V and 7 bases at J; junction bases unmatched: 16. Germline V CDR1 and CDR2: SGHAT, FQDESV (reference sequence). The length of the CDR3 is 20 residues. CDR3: CASSLGGLAGPLTKLNEQFF. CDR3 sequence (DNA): TGTGCCAGCAGCTTAGGGGGACTAGCGGGACCCCTTACGAAACTAAATGAGCAGTTCTTC.

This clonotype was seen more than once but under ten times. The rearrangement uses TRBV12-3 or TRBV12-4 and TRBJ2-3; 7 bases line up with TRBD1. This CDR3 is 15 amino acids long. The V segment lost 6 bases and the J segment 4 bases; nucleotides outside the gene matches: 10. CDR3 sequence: CASRIKGAGADTQYF. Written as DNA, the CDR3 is TGTGCCAGCAGGATTAAGGGGGCTGGAGCAGATACGCAGTATTTT.

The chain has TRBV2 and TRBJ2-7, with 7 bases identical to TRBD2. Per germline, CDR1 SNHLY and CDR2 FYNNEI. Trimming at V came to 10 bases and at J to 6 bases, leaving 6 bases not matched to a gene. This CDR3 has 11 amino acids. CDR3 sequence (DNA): TGTGCCACCGAGACGGGGGGCGAGCAGTACTTC. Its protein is CATETGGEQYF.

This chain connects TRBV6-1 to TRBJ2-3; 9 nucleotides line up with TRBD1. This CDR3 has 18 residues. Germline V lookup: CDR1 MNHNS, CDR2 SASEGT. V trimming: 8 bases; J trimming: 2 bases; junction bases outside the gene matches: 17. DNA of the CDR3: TGTGCCAGCCGACCGCCCCTTTGGACAGGGGTACACACAGATACGCAGTATTTT. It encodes CASRPPLWTGVHTDTQYF.

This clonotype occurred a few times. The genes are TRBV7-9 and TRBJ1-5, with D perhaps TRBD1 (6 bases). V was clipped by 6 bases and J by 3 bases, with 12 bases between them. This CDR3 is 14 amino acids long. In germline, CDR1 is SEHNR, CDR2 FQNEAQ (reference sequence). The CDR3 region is CASSTQGTNQPQHF. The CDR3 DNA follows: TGTGCCAGCAGTACCCAGGGGACCAATCAGCCCCAGCATTTT.

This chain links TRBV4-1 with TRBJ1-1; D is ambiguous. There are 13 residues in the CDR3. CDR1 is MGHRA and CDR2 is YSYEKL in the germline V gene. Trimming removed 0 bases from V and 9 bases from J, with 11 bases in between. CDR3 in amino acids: CASSQDPTRKAFF. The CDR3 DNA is TGCGCCAGCAGCCAAGACCCTACACGAAAAGCTTTCTTT.

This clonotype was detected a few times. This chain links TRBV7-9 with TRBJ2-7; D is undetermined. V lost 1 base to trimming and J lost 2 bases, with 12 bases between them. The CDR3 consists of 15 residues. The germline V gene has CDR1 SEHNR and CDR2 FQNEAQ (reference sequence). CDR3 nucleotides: TGTGCCAGCAGCTTAGGGGTGGGCCAGACCTACGAGCAGTACTTC. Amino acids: CASSLGVGQTYEQYF.

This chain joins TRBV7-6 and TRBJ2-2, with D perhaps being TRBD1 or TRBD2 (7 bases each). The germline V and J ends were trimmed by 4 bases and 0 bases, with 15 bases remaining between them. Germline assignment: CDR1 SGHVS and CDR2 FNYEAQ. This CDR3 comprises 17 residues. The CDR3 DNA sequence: TGTGCCAGCAGCTCTGCCGGGGGGACAGCGAACACCGGGGAGCTGTTTTTT. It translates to CASSSAGGTANTGELFF.

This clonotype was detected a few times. CDR3 in amino acids: CASSLEWGTGPEAFF. The CDR3 nucleotides are TGTGCCAGCAGTTTAGAGTGGGGGACCGGGCCTGAAGCTTTCTTT. This chain joins TRBV12-3 or TRBV12-4 and TRBJ1-1, with D perhaps matching TRBD1 (5 bases). V gave up 1 base and J gave up 6 bases, with 15 bases separating them. The CDR3 length is 15 residues.

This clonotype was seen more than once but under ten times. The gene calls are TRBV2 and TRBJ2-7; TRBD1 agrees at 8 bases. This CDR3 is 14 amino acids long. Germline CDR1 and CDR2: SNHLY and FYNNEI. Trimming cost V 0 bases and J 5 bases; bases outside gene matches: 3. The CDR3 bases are TGTGCCAGCAGTGAAGCTGTGACAGGGGACGAGCAGTACGTC. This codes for CASSEAVTGDEQYV.

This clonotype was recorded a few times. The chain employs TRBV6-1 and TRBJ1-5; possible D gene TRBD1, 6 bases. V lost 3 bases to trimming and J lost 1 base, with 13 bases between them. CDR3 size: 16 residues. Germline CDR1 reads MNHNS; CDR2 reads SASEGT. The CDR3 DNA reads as TGTGCCAGCAGTGATGGGGGGCGGTTCAGCAATCAGCCCCAGCATTTT. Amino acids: CASSDGGRFSNQPQHF.

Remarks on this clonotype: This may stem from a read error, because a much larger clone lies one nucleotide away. The DNA for the CDR3 is TGCAGCGTTGAGGACAGCAAAAACATTCAGTACTTC. This encodes CSVEDSKNIQYF. The V and J genes are TRBV29-1 and TRBJ2-4; weak D call: TRBD1 (6 bases). The length of the CDR3 is 12 residues. Germline lookup yields CDR1 SQVTM and CDR2 ANQGSEA. Trimming pared 3 bases from V and 3 bases from J, leaving 6 bases between.

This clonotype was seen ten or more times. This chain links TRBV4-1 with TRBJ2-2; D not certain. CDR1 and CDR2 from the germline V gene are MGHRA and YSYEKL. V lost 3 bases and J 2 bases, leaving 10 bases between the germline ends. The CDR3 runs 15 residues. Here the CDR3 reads CASSHLDKNTGELFF. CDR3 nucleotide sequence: TGCGCCAGCAGCCACCTTGACAAAAACACCGGGGAGCTGTTTTTT.

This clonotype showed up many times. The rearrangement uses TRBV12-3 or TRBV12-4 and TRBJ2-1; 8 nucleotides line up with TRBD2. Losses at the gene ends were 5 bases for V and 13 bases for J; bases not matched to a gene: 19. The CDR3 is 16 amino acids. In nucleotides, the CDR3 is TGTGCCAGCAGTCTTAGCGGGACTATTCAACCAAACGATCAGTTCTTC. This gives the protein CASSLSGTIQPNDQFF.

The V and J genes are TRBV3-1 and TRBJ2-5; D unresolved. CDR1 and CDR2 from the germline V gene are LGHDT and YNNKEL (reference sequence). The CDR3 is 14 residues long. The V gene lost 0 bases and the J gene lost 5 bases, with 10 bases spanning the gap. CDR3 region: CASSQDRATETQYF. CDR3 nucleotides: TGTGCCAGCAGCCAAGACCGGGCGACGGAGACCCAGTACTTC.